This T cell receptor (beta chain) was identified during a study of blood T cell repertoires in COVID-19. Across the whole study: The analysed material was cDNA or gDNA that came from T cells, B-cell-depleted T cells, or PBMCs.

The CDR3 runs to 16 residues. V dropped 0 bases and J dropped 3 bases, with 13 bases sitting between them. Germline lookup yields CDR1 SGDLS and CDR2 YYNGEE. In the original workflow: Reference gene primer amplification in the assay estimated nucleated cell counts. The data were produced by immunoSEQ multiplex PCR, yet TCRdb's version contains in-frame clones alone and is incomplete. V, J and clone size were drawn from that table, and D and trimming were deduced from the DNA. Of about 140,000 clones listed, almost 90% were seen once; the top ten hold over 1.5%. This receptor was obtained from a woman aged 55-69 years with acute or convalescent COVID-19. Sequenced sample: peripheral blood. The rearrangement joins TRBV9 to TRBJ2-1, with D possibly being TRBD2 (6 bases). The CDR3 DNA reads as TGTGCCAGCAGCGTAGGAAATAGCGGCGTCTACAATGAGCAGTTCTTC. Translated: CASSVGNSGVYNEQFF.